This T cell receptor (beta chain) was sequenced in a study of cytomegalovirus exposure and HLA in healthy donors. Study observations and caveats: The study designated roughly 150 TCR beta chains cytomegalovirus-associated.

Only a few counts were recorded for this clone. The target antigen is unknown. CDR3 length: 14 amino acids. The V end was cut by 0 bases, the J end by 5 bases, with 11 bases between. Per the germline V gene, CDR1 is KGHSH and CDR2 is LQKENI. The PCR made use of 60 Vbeta and 13 Jbeta primers. In the source study's methods: Roughly 81 million unique TCR beta chains, 9.5 million to 14 million shared, were counted in a later analysis. Method: immunoSEQ multiplex PCR; TCRdb's copy keeps in-frame clones and lacks some. Clone size and the V and J calls come from that table; the DNA yielded D and trimming. The sample consists of 70,000 to 95,000 clones, 80% of them appearing once.

The genes are TRBV18 and TRBJ2-7; the D gene is possibly TRBD1 (6 bases). What was sequenced was PBMCs. The receptor was isolated from a man younger than 35 in good health and CMV-seronegative. The CDR3 nucleotides read TGTGCCAGCTCACCACCCCCACAGGGTAACGAGCAGTACTTC. Protein: CASSPPPQGNEQYF.